The 19 T cell receptor beta chains listed next were all sequenced from one sample in a study of beta chain features in type 1 diabetes. The sequenced template was cDNA made from the entire isolated RNA. Assay: immunoSEQ multiplex PCR; the TCRdb copy retains only in-frame clones and omits some. The top ten hold around 0.03% of the sample, which has under 250,000 clones, 11% to 15% seen once. Sequences were obtained from naive CD4+ T cells from blood. The receptors here all came from a woman in her thirties or forties in good health.

This clone was seen a handful of times. The V and J genes are TRBV11-2 and TRBJ2-3, with 11 bases fitting TRBD1. The CDR3 sequence is 16 residues long. Trimming at V came to 1 base and at J to 5 bases, leaving 5 bases not matched to a gene. CDR1 and CDR2 (germline): SGHAT, FQNNGV. The CDR3: CASSLGTGGARDTQYF. The CDR3 DNA sequence: TGTGCCAGCAGCTTAGGGACAGGGGGCGCAAGAGATACGCAGTATTTT.

This clone showed up just a few times. The rearrangement links TRBV6-6 to TRBJ2-7; D may be TRBD2 (6 bases). The V gene lost 1 base and the J gene lost 1 base, with 8 bases spanning the gap. Per the germline V gene, CDR1 is MNHNY and CDR2 is SVGAGI (reference sequence). CDR3 size: 14 residues. The CDR3 here is CASSYWSGSYEQYF. CDR3 DNA sequence: TGTGCCAGCAGTTACTGGAGCGGGTCCTACGAGCAGTACTTC.

The rearrangement links TRBV12-5 to TRBJ2-3; TRBD2 is a possible D gene (7 bases). This CDR3 region has 16 residues. Trimming took 0 bases from V and 2 from J, leaving 12 bases between them. Germline lookup yields CDR1 LGHNT and CDR2 FRNRAP. This chain's CDR3 is CASGLVTGRATDTQYF. For the CDR3, the DNA is TGTGCTAGTGGTTTGGTTACAGGGAGGGCCACAGATACGCAGTATTTT.

This clone was detected ten times or more. The chain recombines TRBV19 with TRBJ1-5; perhaps TRBD1 as D (6 bases). V was clipped by 8 bases and J by 7 bases, with 9 bases between them. CDR1 and CDR2 from the germline V gene are LNHDA and SQIVND (reference sequence). This CDR3 comprises 11 residues. The CDR3 region has the DNA TGTGCCAGTTCCCAGGGGCAGCCCCAGCATTTT. Amino acid sequence: CASSQGQPQHF.

In this sample, this clone turned up a few times. This chain joins TRBV25-1 and TRBJ2-5; D possibly corresponds to TRBD1 (5 bases). CDR1 is MGHDK, CDR2 SYGVNS, per germline. The CDR3 loop spans 14 amino acids. The V gene lost 0 bases and the J gene lost 7 bases, with 12 bases spanning the gap. As DNA, the CDR3 is TGTGCCAGCAGTGAATATGTACAGGATGGGACCCAGTACTTC. Protein: CASSEYVQDGTQYF.

The chain links TRBV2 to TRBJ2-7; no clear D gene. Germline CDR1 SNHLY, CDR2 FYNNEI. This CDR3 region has 12 residues. V dropped 4 bases and J dropped 6 bases, with 10 bases sitting between them. The CDR3 nucleotides read TGTGCCAGCAGTGTATTAGCTTCCGAGCAGTACTTC. Protein sequence: CASSVLASEQYF.

The V call is TRBV6-5, the J call TRBJ1-2; no reliable D call. Germline V gene lookup returns CDR1 MNHEY and CDR2 SVGAGI. The ends were cut back, 0 bases at V and 1 base at J, with 9 bases in the middle. The CDR3 loop spans 15 amino acids. The CDR3 DNA reads as TGTGCCAGCAGTTACTCGGCAGGAAATAACTATGGCTACACCTTC. It translates to CASSYSAGNNYGYTF.

This chain links TRBV2 with TRBJ2-3; 8 nucleotides line up with TRBD1. The CDR3 is 14 amino acids. Germline CDR1 and CDR2: SNHLY and FYNNEI. The V gene end was trimmed by 4 bases and the J gene end by 4 bases; junction bases not matched to a gene: 4. This chain's CDR3 is CASSGQGNPDTQYF. The CDR3 region has the DNA TGTGCCAGCAGTGGACAGGGGAATCCAGATACGCAGTATTTT.

The rearrangement uses TRBV14 and TRBJ1-1; weak D call: TRBD1 (5 bases). Germline values: CDR1 SGHDN, CDR2 FVKESK. V was pared by 5 bases and J by 3 bases, with 10 bases between. The CDR3 is 13 residues long. This CDR3 is CASSGPGDTEAFF. The CDR3 nucleotides read TGTGCCAGCAGCGGACCGGGGGACACTGAAGCTTTCTTT.

This clone occurred a few times. The genes are TRBV5-1 and TRBJ1-4; maybe TRBD1 (6 bases). V shed 3 bases and J shed 8 bases, with 14 bases lying between them. The CDR3 is 14 amino acids. Per the germline V gene, CDR1 is SGHRS and CDR2 is YFSETQ. CDR3 in amino acids: CASSSGQPREKLFF. The CDR3 region has the DNA TGCGCCAGCAGCTCTGGACAGCCGAGAGAAAAACTGTTTTTT.

The CDR3 sequence is CASSWEGQVYGYTF. CDR3 coding DNA: TGTGCCAGCAGCTGGGAGGGACAGGTCTATGGCTACACCTTC. This rearrangement joins TRBV7-2 to TRBJ1-2; the match to TRBD1 covers 8 bases. Germline V gene lookup returns CDR1 SGHTA and CDR2 FQGNSA. The CDR3 length is 14 residues. Trimming took 4 bases from V and 4 from J; bases not matched to a gene: 5.

This clone was seen a handful of times. The chain is built from TRBV7-2 and TRBJ2-5, with a possible D match to TRBD2 (5 bases). V lost 3 bases, J lost 1 base, and 12 bases lay in between. Germline CDR1 reads SGHTA; CDR2 reads FQGNSA. This CDR3 has 15 residues. The CDR3 coding sequence is TGTGCCAGCAGCTTGGTTACTAGAGCCCAAGAGACCCAGTACTTC. This gives the protein CASSLVTRAQETQYF.

The chain employs TRBV7-6 and TRBJ1-1, with a weak D call TRBD1 (6 bases). The CDR3 loop spans 15 amino acids. From germline, CDR1 is SGHVS and CDR2 FNYEAQ. The germline V and J ends were trimmed by 5 bases and 5 bases, with 18 bases remaining between them. CDR3 bases: TGTGCCAGCAGCACAGGAAACAGGGCATTGACTGAAGCTTTCTTT. This gives the protein CASSTGNRALTEAFF.

The chain has TRBV5-1 and TRBJ2-5; 10 bases fit TRBD2. This CDR3 has 14 residues. Per germline, CDR1 SGHRS and CDR2 YFSETQ. The junction had 2 bases not matched to a gene; V was cut back by 3 bases and J by 3 bases. The CDR3 sequence is CASSSLAGEETQYF. Written as DNA, the CDR3 is TGCGCCAGCAGCTCTCTAGCGGGGGAAGAGACCCAGTACTTC.

The rearrangement joins TRBV6-6 to TRBJ2-1, with TRBD1 matching 7 bases. CDR3 size: 13 residues. With V trimmed by 6 bases and J by 7 bases, 6 bases remained unmatched. CDR1 MNHNY and CDR2 SVGAGI come from the germline V gene (reference sequence). The DNA of the CDR3 is TGTGCCAGCAGGCCTACAGGGGCTAATGAGCAGTTCTTC. It translates to CASRPTGANEQFF.

J is TRBJ1-4 and V is TRBV4-3, with D unresolved. The CDR3 has 14 amino acids. Trimming took 4 bases from V and 0 from J, leaving 6 bases between them. Germline CDR1 reads LGHNA; CDR2 reads YSLEER. CDR3: CASSPTATNEKLFF. The CDR3 coding sequence is TGCGCCAGCAGCCCGACTGCAACTAATGAAAAACTGTTTTTT.

This clone was counted a few times. Here the CDR3 DNA reads TGTGCCATCAGTGGGGGGACAGGGCCGTACTTC. Translation: CAISGGTGPYF. This rearrangement joins TRBV10-3 to TRBJ2-7, with 9 nucleotides matching TRBD1. J gave up 12 bases and V 4 bases, and 4 bases lay outside the gene matches. This CDR3 has 11 residues. CDR1 is ENHRY and CDR2 is SYGVKD in the germline V gene.

This chain uses TRBV5-1 with TRBJ2-7; perhaps TRBD1 as D (5 bases). Germline V gene data show CDR1 as SGHRS and CDR2 as YFSETQ. The CDR3 is made up of 14 amino acids. V was shortened by 4 bases and J by 0 bases, with 11 bases between the two germline ends. The CDR3 here is CASSLDTNSYEQYF. The CDR3 nucleotides are TGCGCCAGCAGCCTGGACACAAACTCCTACGAGCAGTACTTC.

This clone occurred a few times. The chain links TRBV18 to TRBJ2-7; D ambiguous. The CDR3 is 15 residues long. The V end was cut by 3 bases, the J end by 2 bases, with 14 bases between. Germline values: CDR1 KGHSH, CDR2 LQKENI. CDR3 region: CASSPLRIEAYEQYF. The CDR3 bases are TGTGCCAGCTCACCCCTACGGATCGAGGCCTACGAGCAGTACTTC.